The 17 T cell receptor beta chains below all came from one sample that was sequenced in a study of cytomegalovirus exposure and HLA in healthy donors. Primers included in the PCR were 60 Vbeta and 13 Jbeta primers. Only in-frame clones appear in the TCRdb table, and some are missing; sequencing was by immunoSEQ multiplex PCR. The data show some 83,000 clones, 70% to 75% seen once. The sample consisted of PBMCs. The receptor source for this set is a man aged 55 to 69 in good health and CMV-seronegative.

This sequence joins TRBV2 and TRBJ2-7; 9 bases agree with TRBD1. The CDR3 is 16 amino acids. V was pared by 7 bases and J by 4 bases, with 14 bases of the junction left unmatched. Germline V gene data show CDR1 as SNHLY and CDR2 as FYNNEI. CDR3 loop: CASTHQDRGPSYEQYF. In DNA, the CDR3 is TGTGCCAGCACTCACCAGGACAGGGGCCCGTCTTACGAGCAGTACTTC. The full variable domain, its missing parts supplied by reference TRBV2 and TRBJ2-7, is EPEVTQTPSHQVTQMGQEVILRCVPISNHLYFYWYRQILGQKVEFLVSFYNNEISEKSEIFDDQFSVERPDGSNFTLKIRSTKLEDSAMYFCASTHQDRGPSYEQYFGPGTRLTVT.

This sequence joins TRBV6-1 and TRBJ2-7, with D uncertain. CDR3 size: 11 residues. The germline V gene has CDR1 MNHNS and CDR2 SASEGT. V was cut by 8 bases and J by 2 bases, with 7 bases left in between. Here the CDR3 reads CASEKAYEQYF. CDR3 coding DNA: TGTGCCAGCGAGAAAGCCTACGAGCAGTACTTC.

This chain connects TRBV27 to TRBJ2-6; D perhaps matches TRBD1 (5 bases). The CDR3 is made up of 18 amino acids. Trimming removed 1 base at V and 0 bases at J, with 13 bases between. Germline V lookup: CDR1 MNHEY, CDR2 SMNVEV (reference sequence). The CDR3: CASSLFGPTVSGANVLTF. CDR3 nucleotides: TGTGCCAGCAGTTTATTTGGTCCGACAGTCTCTGGGGCCAACGTCCTGACTTTC.

The chain has TRBV6-5 and TRBJ2-7, with 7 bases identical to TRBD1. Unmatched junction bases numbered 4, after V lost 2 bases and J lost 0 bases. The germline V gene encodes CDR1 MNHEY and CDR2 SVGAGI. CDR3 length: 15 amino acids. The CDR3 here is CASSYPTGSSYEQYF. Here the CDR3 DNA reads TGTGCCAGCAGTTACCCGACAGGGAGCTCCTACGAGCAGTACTTC.

Written as DNA, the CDR3 is TGTGCCTGGAGTCGTCCGGGGGCACCCCTCCACTTT. This gives the protein CAWSRPGAPLHF. This rearrangement joins TRBV30 to TRBJ1-6; TRBD1 might be the D (5 bases). V lost 2 bases to trimming and J lost 11 bases, with 10 bases between them. Per the germline V gene, CDR1 is GTSNPN and CDR2 is SVGIG (reference sequence). The CDR3 has 12 residues.

The chain links TRBV11-3 to TRBJ2-1; TRBD1 matches at 11 bases. V lost 3 bases and J lost 5; bases outside the gene matches: 3. The CDR3 length is 15 residues. Germline V gene sequence: CDR1 SGHNT, CDR2 YENEEA. The CDR3 nucleotides are TGTGCCAGCAGCTTGGACAGGGGGCCTGACAATGAGCAGTTCTTC. It encodes CASSLDRGPDNEQFF.

This chain connects TRBV6-5 to TRBJ1-2; D is perhaps TRBD1 (5 bases). Germline assignment: CDR1 MNHEY and CDR2 SVGAGI. The length of the CDR3 is 12 residues. The CDR3 DNA sequence: TGTGTCGCGGGGCAGGCCGAATATGGCTACACCTTC. Its protein product is CVAGQAEYGYTF.

This clone was observed a few times. In the same sample, other DNA sequences code for this CDR3. The chain combines TRBV19 with TRBJ1-2; TRBD1 aligns across 8 bases. CDR1 LNHDA and CDR2 SQIVND come from the germline V gene (reference sequence). With 5 bases clipped from V and 4 bases from J, the junction kept 3 bases outside the gene matches. This CDR3 has 13 amino acids. The CDR3 region is CASSPDRAYGYTF. The CDR3 bases are TGTGCCAGTAGTCCGGACAGGGCCTATGGCTACACCTTC. Combining the CDR3 with reference TRBV19 and TRBJ1-2 gives the whole variable domain DGGITQSPKYLFRKEGQNVTLSCEQNLNHDAMYWYRQDPGQGLRLIYYSQIVNDFQKGDIAEGYSVSREKKESFPLTVTSAQKNPTAFYLCASSPDRAYGYTFGSGTRLTVV.

V and J are TRBV27 and TRBJ2-3, with D tentatively TRBD2 (6 bases). CDR3 length: 14 amino acids. Germline loops: CDR1 MNHEY, CDR2 SMNVEV (reference sequence). The V end was cut by 7 bases, the J end by 11 bases, with 22 bases between. The CDR3 is CASTTRGSQIGQYF. CDR3 nucleotides: TGTGCCAGCACTACGCGGGGATCACAGATAGGGCAGTATTTT.

V and J are TRBV6-1 and TRBJ1-2; D call uncertain. V dropped 6 bases and J dropped 8 bases, with 22 bases sitting between them. This CDR3 spans 15 amino acids. Looked up from germline, CDR1 is MNHNS and CDR2 is SASEGT. The CDR3, as DNA: TGTGCCAGCAGCCTCTCCCTGGGAGCGGTCGGAGGCTACACCTTC. Its protein product is CASSLSLGAVGGYTF.

DNA of the CDR3: TGCGCCAGCAGCTTGGAGGCGGGGGGGCCAAATGAGCAGTTCTTC. The encoded protein is CASSLEAGGPNEQFF. The gene calls are TRBV5-1 and TRBJ2-1; TRBD2 aligns across 9 bases. This CDR3 spans 15 amino acids. The V gene's germline CDR1 is SGHRS and CDR2 YFSETQ. V gave up 0 bases and J gave up 7 bases; unmatched junction bases: 5.

This clone was seen only a few times. This chain joins TRBV6-1 and TRBJ1-1; D might be TRBD1 (5 bases). With 6 bases removed from V and 5 bases from J, the gap between germline ends came to 13 bases. The CDR3 sequence is 13 residues long. Germline V gives CDR1 MNHNS, CDR2 SASEGT. The CDR3 region has the DNA TGTGCCAGCAGACCAAACCGGGGGACTGAAGCTTTCTTT. As protein: CASRPNRGTEAFF.

V gene TRBV18 combines with J gene TRBJ2-1, with 7 positions matching TRBD2. Germline loops: CDR1 KGHSH, CDR2 LQKENI. J gave up 1 base and V 0 bases, and 6 bases lay outside the gene matches. This CDR3 has 17 residues. CDR3 DNA sequence: TGTGCCAGCTCACCACCTGTGGGGGGGGGATCCTACAATGAGCAGTTCTTC. Amino acid sequence: CASSPPVGGGSYNEQFF.

The chain joins TRBV6-4 to TRBJ2-3; 11 nucleotides match TRBD1. The CDR3 spans 14 residues. CDR1 and CDR2 (germline): MRHNA, SNTAGT. The junction had 4 bases not matched to a gene; V was cut back by 6 bases and J by 5 bases. The CDR3 reads CASSLGTGGDTQYF. CDR3 bases: TGTGCCAGCAGCCTAGGGACAGGGGGAGATACGCAGTATTTT.

This clone showed up just once. The chain couples TRBV10-3 to TRBJ1-6, with D possibly TRBD1 on 5 matching bases. V was pared by 6 bases and J by 7 bases, with 13 bases between. CDR1 is ENHRY, CDR2 SYGVKD, per germline. This CDR3 region has 14 residues. CDR3 sequence reads: CAISRDRVNSPLHF. CDR3 in DNA: TGTGCCATCAGCCGAGACAGAGTGAATTCACCCCTCCACTTT.

This chain uses TRBV10-3 with TRBJ2-3; perhaps TRBD2 as D (6 bases). The CDR3 spans 15 residues. The V gene lost 2 bases and the J gene lost 4 bases, with 13 bases spanning the gap. Germline assignment: CDR1 ENHRY and CDR2 SYGVKD. The CDR3 sequence is CAISEGGMGADTQYF. The CDR3 coding sequence is TGTGCCATCAGTGAGGGGGGGATGGGGGCAGATACGCAGTATTTT.

V usage is TRBV11-2 and J usage is TRBJ2-5; 8 bases match TRBD1. With 4 bases clipped from V and 1 base from J, the junction kept 5 bases outside the gene matches. The CDR3 runs 15 residues. Germline values: CDR1 SGHAT, CDR2 FQNNGV. CDR3: CASSSATGVQETQYF. In DNA, the CDR3 is TGTGCCAGCAGCTCCGCGACAGGGGTCCAAGAGACCCAGTACTTC.